These 3 T cell receptor beta chains were sequenced from one sample in a study of blood T cell repertoires in COVID-19. Only in-frame clones appear in the TCRdb table, and some are missing; sequencing was by immunoSEQ multiplex PCR. The table records a few hundred thousand clones, more than 85% of them present only once. Material: peripheral blood. These receptor sequences come from a man younger than 35 with active or convalescent COVID-19.

This rearrangement joins TRBV11-2 to TRBJ1-2; D ambiguous. V lost 5 bases, J lost 7 bases, and 20 bases lay in between. Germline V gives CDR1 SGHAT, CDR2 FQNNGV. The CDR3 is made up of 15 amino acids. CDR3 loop: CASSPSYSTRSGYTF. CDR3 nucleotides: TGTGCCAGCAGCCCCTCTTATTCTACACGGAGTGGCTACACCTTC.

The chain joins TRBV2 to TRBJ1-2; no firm D call. Germline loops: CDR1 SNHLY, CDR2 FYNNEI. The CDR3 is made up of 14 amino acids. V was pared by 1 base and J by 8 bases, with 14 bases between. In DNA, the CDR3 is TGTGCCAGCAGTGAAGATCGGGGAGTGGGCGGCTACACCTTC. It is translated as CASSEDRGVGGYTF.

The chain links TRBV5-1 to TRBJ1-3; D gene ambiguous. The CDR3 covers 13 residues. Germline lookup yields CDR1 SGHRS and CDR2 YFSETQ. Trimming took 7 bases from V and 2 from J, leaving 10 bases between them. Here the CDR3 reads CASRGGAGNTIYF. CDR3 DNA: TGCGCCAGCCGTGGCGGGGCTGGAAACACCATATATTTT.